This T cell receptor (beta chain) was identified in a study of blood T cell repertoires in COVID-19. Assay: immunoSEQ multiplex PCR; the TCRdb copy retains only in-frame clones and omits some. The repertoire has 55,000 to 75,000 clones, about 73% of them found once; the top ten carry less than 25%. Germline loops: CDR1 LNHDA, CDR2 SQIVND (reference sequence). CDR3 size: 15 residues. Trimming removed 6 bases from V and 0 bases from J; junction bases left unmatched: 7. The chain carries TRBV19 and TRBJ1-1; 7 bases match TRBD1. Sequencing was done on a sample of peripheral blood. The clonotype comes from a man aged 60 to 69 with acute or convalescent COVID-19. CDR3 coding DNA: TGTGCCAGTAGCCCGGGACAGCCGATGAACACTGAAGCTTTCTTT. Residues: CASSPGQPMNTEAFF.